The 5 T cell receptor beta chains given below trace back to one sample, sequenced in a study of shared T cell receptors in the human thymus. Libraries were prepared by immunoSEQ multiplex PCR; TCRdb keeps only in-frame clonotypes and omits some of them. The repertoire holds some 660,000 clones, with roughly 86% as singletons. These same data were also listed under a study on human thymus T cells.

Sequencing was performed on thymocytes. The receptors were sampled from a boy younger than two with a congenital heart defect.

CDR3 DNA: TGTGCCAGCGGCAGAGGGAGCGGGAACGCAGATACGCAGTATTTT. Residues: CASGRGSGNADTQYF. This chain links TRBV7-2 with TRBJ2-3; 7 bases are shared with TRBD2. CDR1 and CDR2 (germline): SGHTA, FQGNSA. V was clipped by 8 bases and J by 4 bases; unmatched bases: 12. CDR3 size: 15 residues.

This chain uses TRBV19 with TRBJ2-1; tentatively, D is TRBD2 (5 bases). In germline, CDR1 is LNHDA, CDR2 SQIVND (reference sequence). V lost 5 bases and J 8 bases, leaving 19 bases between the germline ends. The CDR3 consists of 15 residues. As DNA, the CDR3 is TGTGCCAGTAGTCCAGAAGGGAGAGCAAGGGATGAGCAGTTCTTC. The encoded protein is CASSPEGRARDEQFF.

The rearrangement links TRBV6-5 to TRBJ1-1, with D possibly TRBD1 on 6 matching bases. Trimming cost V 5 bases and J 8 bases, with 18 bases left between them. This CDR3 comprises 14 residues. Germline loops: CDR1 MNHEY, CDR2 SVGAGI. For the CDR3, the DNA is TGTGCCAGCAGTCCCATCGGTGGGGGGGCCGAAGCTTTCTTT. Translating it yields CASSPIGGGAEAFF.

J is TRBJ1-2 and V is TRBV13, with D possibly matching TRBD1 (5 bases). The CDR3 loop spans 15 amino acids. Trimming stripped 5 bases from V and 8 bases from J, with 21 bases between. Germline V gene data show CDR1 as PRHDT and CDR2 as FYEKMQ (reference sequence). The CDR3 protein is CASSPPGLGQRGYTF. The DNA of the CDR3 is TGTGCCAGCAGCCCCCCCGGTCTGGGGCAAAGAGGCTACACCTTC.

V is TRBV14 and J is TRBJ2-7; the match to TRBD1 covers 7 bases. J lost 6 bases, V lost 1 base, and 12 bases had no gene match. In germline, CDR1 is SGHDN, CDR2 FVKESK. The CDR3 covers 16 residues. The CDR3 region has the DNA TGTGCCAGCAGCCAAGGGCAATCCGGGACAGACCTCGAGCAGTACTTC. Translating it yields CASSQGQSGTDLEQYF. Filled out from reference TRBV14 and TRBJ2-7, the complete variable domain reads EAGVTQFPSHSVIEKGQTVTLRCDPISGHDNLYWYRRVMGKEIKFLLHFVKESKQDESGMPNNRFLAERTGGTYSTLKVQPAELEDSGVYFCASSQGQSGTDLEQYFGPGTRLTVT.